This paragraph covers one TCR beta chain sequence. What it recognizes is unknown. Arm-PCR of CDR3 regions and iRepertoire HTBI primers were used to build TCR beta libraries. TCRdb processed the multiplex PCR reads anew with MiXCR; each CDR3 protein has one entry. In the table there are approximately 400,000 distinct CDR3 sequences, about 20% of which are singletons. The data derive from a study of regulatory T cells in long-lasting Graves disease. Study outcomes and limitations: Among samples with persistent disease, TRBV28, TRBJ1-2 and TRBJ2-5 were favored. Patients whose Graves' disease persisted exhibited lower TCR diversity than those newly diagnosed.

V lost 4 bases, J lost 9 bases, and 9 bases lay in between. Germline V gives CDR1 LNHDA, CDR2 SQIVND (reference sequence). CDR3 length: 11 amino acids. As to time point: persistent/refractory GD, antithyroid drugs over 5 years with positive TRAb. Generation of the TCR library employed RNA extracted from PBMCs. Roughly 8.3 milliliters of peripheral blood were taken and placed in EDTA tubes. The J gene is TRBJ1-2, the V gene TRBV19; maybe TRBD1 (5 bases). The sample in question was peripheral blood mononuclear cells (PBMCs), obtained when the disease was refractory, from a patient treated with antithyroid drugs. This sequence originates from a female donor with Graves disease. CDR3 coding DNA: TGTGCCAGTAGTACAAGGACAAGCTACACCTTC. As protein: CASSTRTSYTF. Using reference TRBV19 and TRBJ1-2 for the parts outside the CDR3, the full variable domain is DGGITQSPKYLFRKEGQNVTLSCEQNLNHDAMYWYRQDPGQGLRLIYYSQIVNDFQKGDIAEGYSVSREKKESFPLTVTSAQKNPTAFYLCASSTRTSYTFGSGTRLTVV.